This T cell receptor beta chain was identified during a study of CD8+CD57+ T cells in acquired aplastic anemia. Across the study: Sorted CD4+ and CD8+ cells yielded DNA averaging about 3.2 ug.

The germline V gene encodes CDR1 LNHNV and CDR2 YYDKDF (reference sequence). This CDR3 contains 16 residues. Deletions cut 0 bases from V and 2 bases from J, with 14 bases between. CD8+CD57+ cell expansion, shown by flow cytometry, had occurred in the patients selected for sequencing. All patients had severe acquired aplastic anemia. Genomic DNA, serving as template, underwent TCR beta VDJ and CDR3 profiling. TCRdb reanalysed the reads using MiXCR and keeps one entry per CDR3 protein. The table records over 150,000 distinct CDR3 sequences, about 54% of them present only once. The study's findings and limits: Overlap between patients and controls comprised 25 to 30 CD8+ CDR3 sequences.

This clonotype was recorded only once. No antigen is known for it. This chain uses TRBV15 with TRBJ2-7, with unresolved D. The clonotype originates from a human donor with aplastic anemia. The sequencing sample was made of sorted CD4+, CD8+, or CD8+CD57+ T cells (not recorded which) from PBMCs. CDR3: CATSRDSGHPPYEQYF. The CDR3 coding sequence is TGTGCCACCAGCAGAGATTCCGGGCATCCTCCCTACGAGCAGTACTTC. Based on the CDR3 plus reference TRBV15 and TRBJ2-7, the full variable domain is DAMVIQNPRYQVTQFGKPVTLSCSQTLNHNVMYWYQQKSSQAPKLLFHYYDKDFNNEADTPDNFQSRRPNTSFCFLDIRSPGLGDTAMYLCATSRDSGHPPYEQYFGPGTRLTVT.